The rows below give T cell receptor beta chains drawn from one sample of a study of blood T cell repertoires in COVID-19. Data came from immunoSEQ multiplex PCR; TCRdb stores just in-frame clones and leaves some out. The data contain roughly 110,000 clones, 82% of them seen just once; the ten biggest clones take up roughly 7.7%. The source material was peripheral blood. The receptors were gathered from a man between 65 and 79 years old with acute or convalescent COVID-19. CDR3s include the opening cysteine and the closing phenylalanine or tryptophan.

j_gene: TRBJ2-1; v_gene: TRBV7-2; CDR3aa: CASSLLVSELGSYNEQFF
j_gene: TRBJ1-6; v_gene: TRBV6-1; CDR3aa: CASLSRSYNSPLHF
j_gene: TRBJ1-3; v_gene: TRBV18; CDR3aa: CASSPGAGVGNTIYF
j_gene: TRBJ1-1; v_gene: TRBV27; CDR3aa: CASTPGTGYNTEAFF
j_gene: TRBJ1-6; v_gene: TRBV7-3; CDR3aa: CASSLTPGQDDSPLHF
j_gene: TRBJ2-1; v_gene: TRBV28; CDR3aa: CASSLGGLAGGSNEQFF
j_gene: TRBJ2-3; v_gene: TRBV7-3; CDR3aa: CASSRWGTNHSPDTQYF
j_gene: TRBJ1-3; v_gene: TRBV6-5; CDR3aa: CASRQRSGNTIYF
j_gene: TRBJ1-3; v_gene: TRBV7-9; CDR3aa: CASSRQENSGNTIYF
j_gene: TRBJ1-6; v_gene: TRBV18; CDR3aa: CASSPQYNNSPLHF
j_gene: TRBJ1-1; v_gene: TRBV5-1; CDR3aa: CASSLGGNTEAFF
j_gene: TRBJ1-4; v_gene: TRBV7-9; CDR3aa: CASSLGQGWEKLFF
j_gene: TRBJ1-6; v_gene: TRBV7-9; CDR3aa: CASSHSNSPLHF
j_gene: TRBJ2-1; v_gene: TRBV21-1; CDR3aa: CASSKVGEREPTYNEQFF
j_gene: TRBJ1-1; v_gene: TRBV6-1; CDR3aa: CASSEDIGRGWTRVAFF
j_gene: TRBJ1-4; v_gene: TRBV6-9; CDR3aa: CASSYFLGLFF
j_gene: TRBJ2-7; v_gene: TRBV28; CDR3aa: CASSSPDEQYF
j_gene: TRBJ2-3; v_gene: TRBV5-1; CDR3aa: CASSPWREGQYYLGTDTQYF
j_gene: TRBJ2-3; v_gene: TRBV11-3; CDR3aa: CASSSTFSGQGPDTQYF
j_gene: TRBJ1-1; v_gene: TRBV10-3; CDR3aa: CAISKGQGSPEAFF
j_gene: TRBJ2-2; v_gene: TRBV10-1; CDR3aa: CASRGQGNGELFF
j_gene: TRBJ1-6; v_gene: TRBV7-6; CDR3aa: CASSLRQGNNSPLHF
j_gene: TRBJ2-1; v_gene: TRBV2; CDR3aa: CASRAAGGLYNEQFF
j_gene: TRBJ2-3; v_gene: TRBV10-3; CDR3aa: CAIRPGQHYGDTQYF
j_gene: TRBJ2-2; v_gene: TRBV6-6; CDR3aa: CASTLGGSGATGELFF
j_gene: TRBJ1-3; v_gene: TRBV2; CDR3aa: CASSDTVPRSGNTIYF
j_gene: TRBJ1-4; v_gene: TRBV6-6; CDR3aa: CASSFGREGVKLFF
j_gene: TRBJ1-4; v_gene: TRBV5-6; CDR3aa: CASSLKAGTAINEKLFF
j_gene: TRBJ1-5; v_gene: TRBV6-6; CDR3aa: CASSETGYQPQHF